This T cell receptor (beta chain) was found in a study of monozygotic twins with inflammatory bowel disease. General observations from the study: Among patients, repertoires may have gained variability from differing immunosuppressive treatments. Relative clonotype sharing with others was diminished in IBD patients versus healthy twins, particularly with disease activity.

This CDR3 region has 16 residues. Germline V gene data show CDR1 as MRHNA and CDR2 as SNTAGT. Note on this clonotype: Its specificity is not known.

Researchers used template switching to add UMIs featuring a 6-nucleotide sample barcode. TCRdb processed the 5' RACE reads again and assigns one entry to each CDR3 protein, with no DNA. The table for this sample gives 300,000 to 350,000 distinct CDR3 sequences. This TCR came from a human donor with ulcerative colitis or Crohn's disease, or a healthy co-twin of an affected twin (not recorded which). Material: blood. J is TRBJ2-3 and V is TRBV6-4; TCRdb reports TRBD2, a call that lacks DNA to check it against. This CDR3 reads CASSDSGGGGTDTQYF.